This TCR beta chain was documented in a study of blood T cell repertoires in COVID-19. At the level of the study: T cells, B-cell-depleted T cells, or PBMCs provided the cDNA or gDNA that served as material.

CDR3 length: 15 residues. The germline gives CDR1 MDHEN, CDR2 SYDVKM. V dropped 3 bases and J dropped 0 bases, with 9 bases sitting between them. Per the original data handling: Reference gene primer amplification in the assay estimated nucleated cell counts. The assay was immunoSEQ multiplex PCR, and TCRdb's table has in-frame clones only and misses some. V, J and clone size are those of that table, while D and trimming were read from the DNA. Among 150,000 to 200,000 clones listed, about 85% were seen once. The rearrangement uses TRBV28 and TRBJ2-4, with D unclear. Sample: peripheral blood. The TCR comes from a woman older than 75 in a cohort sampled during active or convalescent COVID-19. The CDR3, as DNA: TGTGCCAGCAGTTTCATCCGGTTAGCCAAAAACATTCAGTACTTC. Residues: CASSFIRLAKNIQYF.